The 27 T cell receptor beta chains in this list originate from one sample, sequenced in a study of T-cell memory formation after mild COVID-19. TCRdb reanalysed the 5' RACE reads using MiXCR and keeps one entry per CDR3 protein. Of around 250,000 distinct CDR3 sequences listed, approximately 9% are singletons. The sample consisted of PBMCs or a T cell subset sorted from them (not recorded which). All receptors derive from a man younger than 35 who had mild COVID-19 (a few samples of this study predate the infection). Cell type and time point are not known.

This clonotype was observed a few times. V is TRBV3-1 and J is TRBJ1-4, with D possibly being TRBD2 (5 bases). The end of the DNA is better explained by TRBJ2-2, so the J call may be wrong. The CDR3 runs to 15 residues. Looked up from germline, CDR1 is LGHDT and CDR2 is YNNKEL (reference sequence). The CDR3 spells CASSQVRGMAGELFF. The CDR3 coding sequence is TGTGCCAGCAGCCAAGTCCGAGGGATGGCGGGGGAGCTGTTTTTT.

This clonotype is medium-sized by share. V usage is TRBV5-1 and J usage is TRBJ2-3; D tentatively fits TRBD1 or TRBD2 (6 bases each). The CDR3 is made up of 15 amino acids. V was pared by 1 base and J by 5 bases, with 14 bases between. From germline, CDR1 is SGHRS and CDR2 YFSETQ. Written as DNA, the CDR3 is TGCGCCAGCAGCTTGATGGGGGGCCGGGGAGATACGCAGTATTTT. Protein sequence: CASSLMGGRGDTQYF.

This clonotype has only a few counts. The chain combines TRBV6-2 or TRBV6-3 with TRBJ1-2; 10 bases map to TRBD1. V was clipped by 4 bases and J by 4 bases; unmatched bases: 15. The CDR3 consists of 18 residues. Germline V gene lookup returns CDR1 MNHEY and CDR2 SVGEGT. Here the CDR3 DNA reads TGTGCCAGCAGTTCTCCGGGACAGGGGTCGCGTAAGAGCTATGGCTACACCTTC. Its translation: CASSSPGQGSRKSYGYTF.

This chain links TRBV20-1 with TRBJ2-1; TRBD2 aligns across 8 bases. V was pared by 5 bases and J by 6 bases, with 9 bases of the junction left unmatched. The CDR3 length is 14 residues. Germline CDR1 DFQATT, CDR2 SNEGSKA (reference sequence). The CDR3 is CSAPRSSGINEQFF. In DNA, the CDR3 is TGCAGTGCTCCGCGGAGTAGCGGGATCAATGAGCAGTTCTTC.

J is TRBJ2-3 and V is TRBV12-3 or TRBV12-4; 13 positions match TRBD2. Trimming removed 7 bases from V and 7 bases from J; junction bases left unmatched: 11. The CDR3 consists of 16 residues. CDR3 nucleotides: TGTGCCAGCAACCTAGTACTAGCGGGGGGGCCCCATACGCAGTATTTT. Its protein product is CASNLVLAGGPHTQYF.

This clonotype has a count of ten or more. V usage is TRBV5-1 and J usage is TRBJ2-1, with TRBD2 matching 8 bases. From germline, CDR1 is SGHRS and CDR2 YFSETQ. The CDR3 length is 15 residues. V lost 2 bases and J lost 2; bases outside the gene matches: 3. CDR3: CASSLGGGTYNEQFF. CDR3 bases: TGCGCCAGCAGCTTAGGCGGGGGGACCTACAATGAGCAGTTCTTC. The full variable domain, rest sourced from reference TRBV5-1 and TRBJ2-1, is KAGVTQTPRYLIKTRGQQVTLSCSPISGHRSVSWYQQTPGQGLQFLFEYFSETQRNKGNFPGRFSGRQFSNSRSEMNVSTLELGDSALYLCASSLGGGTYNEQFFGPGTRLTVL.

This clonotype was seen a handful of times. V usage is TRBV5-1 and J usage is TRBJ2-5; tentative D call: TRBD2 (6 bases). The CDR3 spans 17 residues. The V end lost 0 bases, the J end lost 2 bases, and 17 bases lay between the germline ends. Germline values: CDR1 SGHRS, CDR2 YFSETQ. The DNA of the CDR3 is TGCGCCAGCAGCTTGGGGGGAAGTAATGGAGGGCAAGAGACCCAGTACTTC. It yields the protein CASSLGGSNGGQETQYF.

This chain links TRBV15 with TRBJ1-6; no clear D gene. There are 15 residues in the CDR3. Germline V CDR1 and CDR2: LNHNV, YYDKDF (reference sequence). The V gene lost 4 bases and the J gene lost 4 bases, with 11 bases spanning the gap. The CDR3 protein is CATSIGTRYNSPLHF. The CDR3 region has the DNA TGTGCCACCAGCATCGGAACCCGGTATAATTCACCCCTCCACTTT.

The chain combines TRBV15 with TRBJ1-1, with no clear D. V lost 0 bases and J lost 4, with 6 bases in between. Germline assignment: CDR1 LNHNV and CDR2 YYDKDF (reference sequence). The CDR3 is 13 amino acids. CDR3 in DNA: TGTGCCACCAGCAGAGACGGACTCACTGAAGCTTTCTTT. Its translation: CATSRDGLTEAFF.

The V gene is TRBV4-3, the J gene TRBJ2-5, with 11 bases matching TRBD2. CDR3 length: 18 residues. CDR1 and CDR2 (germline): LGHNA, YSLEER. V lost 0 bases and J lost 0; bases outside the gene matches: 6. CDR3 sequence: CASSQDGWTSGYQETQYF. The CDR3 DNA sequence: TGCGCCAGCAGCCAAGATGGGTGGACTAGCGGGTACCAAGAGACCCAGTACTTC.

The table lists this clonotype with a few counts. CDR3: CASSRDRGRVYGYTF. The CDR3 DNA reads TGTGCCAGTAGTCGTGACAGGGGGCGCGTCTATGGCTACACCTTC. The chain links TRBV19 to TRBJ1-2; 10 nucleotides match TRBD1. Germline V CDR1 and CDR2: LNHDA, SQIVND (reference sequence). This CDR3 is 15 amino acids long. V was pared by 5 bases and J by 4 bases, with 7 bases of the junction left unmatched.

This clonotype was observed many times. The chain couples TRBV11-2 to TRBJ2-5; weak D call: TRBD1 (6 bases). Germline values: CDR1 SGHAT, CDR2 FQNNGV. The germline V and J ends were trimmed by 5 bases and 3 bases, with 13 bases remaining between them. The CDR3 extends over 14 amino acids. The CDR3 loop reads CASSRGQFKETQYF. The CDR3 DNA reads as TGTGCCAGCAGCCGCGGACAGTTTAAAGAGACCCAGTACTTC.

J is TRBJ2-2 and V is TRBV5-1; 7 bases align to TRBD1. Germline trimming cut 3 bases from V and 0 bases from J; bases unmatched to any gene: 2. The germline V gene has CDR1 SGHRS and CDR2 YFSETQ. The CDR3 contains 15 residues. CDR3 region: CASSSTGANTGELFF. The CDR3 region has the DNA TGCGCCAGCAGCTCAACAGGGGCGAACACCGGGGAGCTGTTTTTT. Filled out from reference TRBV5-1 and TRBJ2-2, the complete variable domain reads KAGVTQTPRYLIKTRGQQVTLSCSPISGHRSVSWYQQTPGQGLQFLFEYFSETQRNKGNFPGRFSGRQFSNSRSEMNVSTLELGDSALYLCASSSTGANTGELFFGEGSRLTVL.

V gene TRBV2 combines with J gene TRBJ2-2; D unclear. V was pared by 3 bases and J by 5 bases, with 7 bases between. CDR1 is SNHLY and CDR2 is FYNNEI in the germline V gene. The CDR3 consists of 13 residues. This chain's CDR3 is CASSDPATGELFF. DNA for the CDR3: TGTGCCAGCAGTGATCCGGCGACCGGGGAGCTGTTTTTT.

The chain is built from TRBV18 and TRBJ2-7, with D perhaps matching TRBD1 (6 bases). Germline V CDR1 and CDR2: KGHSH, LQKENI. Trimming left V 1 base short and J 7 bases short, with 14 bases between. The CDR3 has 14 amino acids. CDR3 coding DNA: TGTGCCAGCTCACCACAGGGGGAGCCCTGGGAGCAGTACTTC. It translates to CASSPQGEPWEQYF.

This clonotype has more than one count but fewer than ten. This chain uses TRBV7-9 with TRBJ2-1; 9 bases line up with TRBD1. V gave up 3 bases and J gave up 4 bases; unmatched junction bases: 10. Germline CDR1 is SEHNR and CDR2 is FQNEAQ (reference sequence). This CDR3 spans 17 amino acids. As DNA, the CDR3 is TGTGCCAGCAGCTTTATTGGGCGGGACAGGGTTTACAATGAGCAGTTCTTC. Translating gives CASSFIGRDRVYNEQFF.

The chain joins TRBV12-3 or TRBV12-4 to TRBJ2-3; D remains unclear. V gave up 7 bases and J gave up 2 bases, with 7 bases separating them. The CDR3 runs to 12 residues. The CDR3 bases are TGTGCCAGCACCACAGACACAGATACGCAGTATTTT. Amino acids: CASTTDTDTQYF.

This clonotype has a count of ten or more. V and J are TRBV10-3 and TRBJ1-1, with a tentative D call TRBD1 (6 bases). Germline V gene data show CDR1 as ENHRY and CDR2 as SYGVKD. CDR3 size: 13 residues. The V end was cut by 0 bases, the J end by 9 bases, with 11 bases between. The CDR3 region has the DNA TGTGCCATCAGTGAGTCACAGGGAGGTCAAGCTTTCTTT. It is translated as CAISESQGGQAFF.

V gene TRBV7-2 combines with J gene TRBJ1-1, with D perhaps matching TRBD1 (6 bases). V gave up 3 bases and J gave up 0 bases, with 11 bases separating them. CDR1 SGHTA and CDR2 FQGNSA come from the germline V gene. The CDR3 consists of 15 residues. CDR3 in amino acids: CASSFTTGMNTEAFF. CDR3 sequence (DNA): TGTGCCAGCAGCTTTACTACAGGGATGAACACTGAAGCTTTCTTT.

V usage is TRBV7-9 and J usage is TRBJ2-3; D remains ambiguous. Trimming took off 4 bases at V and 0 bases at J, with 11 bases between the two ends. CDR1 is SEHNR, CDR2 FQNEAQ, per germline (reference sequence). This CDR3 has 15 residues. The CDR3 DNA reads TGTGCCAGCAGCTCACAAGATTCTAGCACAGATACGCAGTATTTT. It is translated as CASSSQDSSTDTQYF.

This clonotype has only a few counts. The genes are TRBV6-6 and TRBJ2-5; either TRBD1 or TRBD2 may supply D (5 bases each). Germline values: CDR1 MNHNY, CDR2 SVGAGI (reference sequence). V was shortened by 5 bases and J by 0 bases, with 13 bases between the two germline ends. This CDR3 is 15 amino acids long. CDR3 in DNA: TGTGCCAGCAGTCGGGGCTGGGGAGACCAAGAGACCCAGTACTTC. This gives the protein CASSRGWGDQETQYF.

This clonotype was seen only a few times. This chain links TRBV12-3 or TRBV12-4 with TRBJ2-3, with 9 bases aligning to TRBD2. The CDR3 covers 15 residues. J lost 10 bases, V lost 8 bases, and 16 bases had no gene match. The CDR3 spells CASGHPAAGGTAQYF. In nucleotides, the CDR3 is TGTGCCAGCGGCCACCCAGCGGCGGGGGGGACGGCGCAGTATTTT.

Many counts were recorded for this clonotype. CDR3 loop: CASSFYRQNTEAFF. The CDR3 DNA sequence: TGTGCCAGCAGCTTTTATAGACAGAACACTGAAGCTTTCTTT. The chain carries TRBV11-2 and TRBJ1-1; D is undetermined. Trimming stripped 3 bases from V and 1 base from J, with 9 bases between. Germline V gene lookup returns CDR1 SGHAT and CDR2 FQNNGV. The CDR3 length is 14 residues.

V usage is TRBV25-1 and J usage is TRBJ2-7; the D call may be TRBD1 or TRBD2 (7 bases each). V lost 9 bases and J 6 bases, leaving 21 bases between the germline ends. The CDR3 is made up of 14 amino acids. Germline loops: CDR1 MGHDK, CDR2 SYGVNS. The CDR3 nucleotides are TGTGCCAGTCAGGGGGGGCCCGGGGAAGGCGAGCAGTACTTC. Its translation: CASQGGPGEGEQYF.

This clonotype was recorded many times. The chain combines TRBV30 with TRBJ2-6, with D unclear. This CDR3 is 14 amino acids long. Germline V gene data show CDR1 as GTSNPN and CDR2 as SVGIG (reference sequence). Trimming took 5 bases from V and 4 from J, leaving 12 bases between them. The CDR3 DNA is TGTGCCTGGGGGCTTACCGGGGGGGCCAACGTCCTGACTTTC. The encoded protein is CAWGLTGGANVLTF.

V and J are TRBV20-1 and TRBJ2-3; 13 nucleotides align to TRBD2. This CDR3 has 16 residues. The V gene's germline CDR1 is DFQATT and CDR2 SNEGSKA (reference sequence). Trimming at V came to 3 bases and at J to 4 bases, leaving 7 bases not matched to a gene. CDR3 sequence reads: CSARGTSGDWADTQYF. CDR3 coding DNA: TGCAGTGCTAGGGGGACTAGCGGGGATTGGGCAGATACGCAGTATTTT.

In its sample, this clonotype was seen many times. V and J are TRBV7-2 and TRBJ2-2; D might be TRBD1 or TRBD2, each matching 5 bases. The CDR3 totals 15 residues. Per the germline V gene, CDR1 is SGHTA and CDR2 is FQGNSA. Trimming shortened V by 5 bases and J by 0 bases, and 10 bases separated the two germline ends. The CDR3 loop is CASSRDPTNTGELFF. As DNA, the CDR3 is TGTGCCAGCAGCAGGGACCCCACGAACACCGGGGAGCTGTTTTTT. Using reference TRBV7-2 and TRBJ2-2 for the parts outside the CDR3, the full variable domain is GAGVSQSPSNKVTEKGKDVELRCDPISGHTALYWYRQSLGQGLEFLIYFQGNSAPDKSGLPSDRFSAERTGGSVSTLTIQRTQQEDSAVYLCASSRDPTNTGELFFGEGSRLTVL.